The next 4 T cell receptor beta chains were all read from a single sample in a study of T cell changes during pregnancy in multiple sclerosis. Using immunoSEQ multiplex PCR, the repertoire was profiled, and TCRdb retains in-frame clones only, with some absent. The sample contains about 87,000 clones, 90% to 95% of which appear only once. The sample in question was peripheral blood, obtained in the third trimester of pregnancy. The origin of the receptors is a female donor in good health, enrolled as a control in a pregnancy study.

The V call is TRBV30, the J call TRBJ2-1; the D gene is possibly TRBD2 (5 bases). Germline CDR1 reads GTSNPN; CDR2 reads SVGIG (reference sequence). V shed 5 bases and J shed 3 bases, with 17 bases lying between them. The CDR3 runs to 15 residues. The CDR3 DNA sequence: TGTGCCTGGGACCTCTTTACGGAGGACTACAATGAGCAGTTCTTC. Encoded protein: CAWDLFTEDYNEQFF.

The gene calls are TRBV2 and TRBJ2-2; possible D gene TRBD2, 6 bases. The CDR3 extends over 14 amino acids. Trimming cost V 4 bases and J 3 bases, with 9 bases left between them. Germline assignment: CDR1 SNHLY and CDR2 FYNNEI. In DNA form, the CDR3 reads TGTGCCAGCAGTGGGTCGGGAGACACCGGGGAGCTGTTTTTT. Translating it yields CASSGSGDTGELFF.

Concerning this clone: At one end the junction does not follow the germline gene, possibly because of a read error. The genes are TRBV7-7 and TRBJ2-7; 9 bases are shared with TRBD1. This CDR3 is 15 amino acids long. Germline V gives CDR1 SSHAT, CDR2 FNYEAQ (reference sequence). The CDR3 coding sequence is TGTGCTAGCAGCCAACCCGGGACAGGGATCCTCGAGCAGTACTTC. It translates to CASSQPGTGILEQYF.

The rearrangement uses TRBV10-3 and TRBJ2-7; 12 bases match TRBD2. In germline, CDR1 is ENHRY, CDR2 SYGVKD. Germline trimming cut 7 bases from V and 5 bases from J; bases unmatched to any gene: 15. This CDR3 spans 17 amino acids. CDR3 protein: CAINPTGPGLAGHEQYF. CDR3 sequence (DNA): TGTGCCATCAATCCGACGGGACCGGGACTAGCGGGCCACGAGCAGTACTTC.